Below are 32 T cell receptor beta chains sequenced from a single sample in a study of T cell clonotyping in hematopoietic cell transplantation. Profiling relied on immunoSEQ multiplex PCR, and the TCRdb table lists in-frame clones only, not all of them. The sample includes 75,000 to 95,000 clones, 90% to 96% of them seen just once. Regarding time point: recipient sample about 28 days before transplant, after cytoreduction. Here the sequenced sample was peripheral blood mononuclear cells, taken before stem cell transplant. Receptors originate from a woman aged 45-60 years with acute myeloid leukemia. Some clones in this sample may be carry-over from other donors' samples.

This clone was seen a single time. The J gene is TRBJ2-3, the V gene TRBV18; the D is unclear. V lost 3 bases and J 3 bases, leaving 1 base between the germline ends. Germline CDR1 is KGHSH and CDR2 is LQKENI. The CDR3 runs to 11 residues. The CDR3: CASSPTDTQYF. The CDR3 nucleotides read TGTGCCAGCTCACCTACAGATACGCAGTATTTT.

This rearrangement joins TRBV7-9 to TRBJ2-1; D is tentatively TRBD1 or TRBD2 (5 bases each). The CDR3 is 15 amino acids. Per the germline V gene, CDR1 is SEHNR and CDR2 is FQNEAQ (reference sequence). The germline V and J ends were trimmed by 4 bases and 4 bases, with 14 bases remaining between them. In DNA, the CDR3 is TGTGCCAGCAGCTCCGTAGGGACGGCGTACAATGAGCAGTTCTTC. Its protein is CASSSVGTAYNEQFF.

V gene TRBV7-2 combines with J gene TRBJ2-7; D might be TRBD2 (6 bases). CDR1 is SGHTA and CDR2 is FQGNSA in the germline V gene. V was clipped by 2 bases and J by 0 bases, with 14 bases between them. The CDR3 totals 16 residues. CDR3 residues: CASSLSGTPFSYEQYF. The CDR3 coding sequence is TGTGCCAGCAGCTTATCAGGGACTCCATTCTCCTACGAGCAGTACTTC.

The chain employs TRBV30 and TRBJ1-6, with D uncertain. This CDR3 region has 14 residues. V lost 3 bases, J lost 10 bases, and 16 bases lay in between. Germline values: CDR1 GTSNPN, CDR2 SVGIG (reference sequence). The CDR3 loop is CAWSLAALRSPLHF. The CDR3 DNA reads as TGTGCCTGGAGCCTCGCTGCTCTCAGGTCACCCCTCCACTTT.

The CDR3 sequence is CASNPGQGSTNEKLFF. The CDR3 DNA sequence: TGTGCCAGCAACCCGGGACAGGGATCAACTAATGAAAAACTGTTTTTT. The chain joins TRBV27 to TRBJ1-4; TRBD1 matches 9 bases. V lost 7 bases and J lost 0; bases outside the gene matches: 6. This CDR3 is built from 16 residues. Germline V gene sequence: CDR1 MNHEY, CDR2 SMNVEV (reference sequence).

The gene calls are TRBV19 and TRBJ1-2; D not resolved. Trimming removed 7 bases at V and 4 bases at J, with 19 bases between. This CDR3 contains 15 residues. Germline CDR1 is LNHDA and CDR2 is SQIVND (reference sequence). The CDR3 loop is CASTPNRGIRYGYTF. DNA for the CDR3: TGTGCCAGTACCCCCAACCGGGGAATTCGCTATGGCTACACCTTC.

The chain joins TRBV11-3 to TRBJ2-7, with 10 bases fitting TRBD2. The CDR3 runs 15 residues. V trimming: 5 bases; J trimming: 2 bases; junction bases outside the gene matches: 6. From germline, CDR1 is SGHNT and CDR2 YENEEA. CDR3 amino acids: CASSPGLADTYEQYF. The DNA for the CDR3 is TGTGCCAGCAGCCCCGGACTAGCGGATACCTACGAGCAGTACTTC. Based on the CDR3 plus reference TRBV11-3 and TRBJ2-7, the full variable domain is EAGVVQSPRYKIIEKKQPVAFWCNPISGHNTLYWYLQNLGQGPELLIRYENEEAVDDSQLPKDRFSAERLKGVDSTLKIQPAELGDSAVYLCASSPGLADTYEQYFGPGTRLTVT.

V is TRBV6-5 and J is TRBJ1-6, with D possibly TRBD1 on 6 matching bases. Trimming shortened V by 4 bases and J by 7 bases, and 17 bases separated the two germline ends. CDR1 and CDR2 (germline): MNHEY, SVGAGI. The CDR3 extends over 16 amino acids. In nucleotides, the CDR3 is TGTGCCAGCAGTTCCTCTCCGACAGGACGGAATTCACCCCTCCACTTT. It specifies CASSSSPTGRNSPLHF.

This chain connects TRBV6-5 to TRBJ2-5, with unresolved D. Germline V gene data show CDR1 as MNHEY and CDR2 as SVGAGI. CDR3 length: 13 residues. V was trimmed by 5 bases and J by 2 bases, leaving 9 bases between them. CDR3 sequence: CASSRTVQETQYF. DNA of the CDR3: TGTGCCAGCAGTAGGACGGTGCAAGAGACCCAGTACTTC.

In its sample, this clone was seen once. The rearrangement uses TRBV19 and TRBJ2-1; 13 bases agree with TRBD2. CDR1 LNHDA and CDR2 SQIVND come from the germline V gene (reference sequence). J was trimmed by 8 bases and V by 0 bases; bases with no gene match: 4. This CDR3 has 16 amino acids. In nucleotides, the CDR3 is TGTGCCAGTAGTATAGAAGGGACTAGCGGGATGTATGAGCAGTTCTTC. Amino acids: CASSIEGTSGMYEQFF. Together with reference TRBV19 and TRBJ2-1, the CDR3 gives the full variable domain: DGGITQSPKYLFRKEGQNVTLSCEQNLNHDAMYWYRQDPGQGLRLIYYSQIVNDFQKGDIAEGYSVSREKKESFPLTVTSAQKNPTAFYLCASSIEGTSGMYEQFFGPGTRLTVL.

The chain employs TRBV2 and TRBJ2-7, with TRBD2 identical over 7 bases. Trimming took 7 bases from V and 0 from J; bases not matched to a gene: 12. The CDR3 is 16 residues long. Germline V gene sequence: CDR1 SNHLY, CDR2 FYNNEI. CDR3 residues: CASKIYGTIPSYEQYF. CDR3 nucleotides: TGTGCCAGCAAAATATATGGGACTATCCCCTCCTACGAGCAGTACTTC.

The chain employs TRBV19 and TRBJ1-1, with D perhaps TRBD1 (6 bases). CDR3 length: 15 residues. The V gene lost 6 bases and the J gene lost 5 bases, with 19 bases spanning the gap. The germline gives CDR1 LNHDA, CDR2 SQIVND (reference sequence). CDR3 coding DNA: TGTGCCAGTAGCATCAGGACAGAAAGGGCGACTGAAGCTTTCTTT. It specifies CASSIRTERATEAFF. The whole variable domain, filled in from reference TRBV19 and TRBJ1-1, reads DGGITQSPKYLFRKEGQNVTLSCEQNLNHDAMYWYRQDPGQGLRLIYYSQIVNDFQKGDIAEGYSVSREKKESFPLTVTSAQKNPTAFYLCASSIRTERATEAFFGQGTRLTVV.

Points on this clone: Other DNA sequences from this sample encode an identical CDR3 as well. J is TRBJ1-1 and V is TRBV30, with D unclear. Germline V CDR1 and CDR2: GTSNPN, SVGIG (reference sequence). The CDR3 covers 13 residues. V was shortened by 1 base and J by 0 bases, with 6 bases between the two germline ends. The CDR3 DNA follows: TGTGCCTGGAGTGCGATAGTGAACACTGAAGCTTTCTTT. Amino acid sequence: CAWSAIVNTEAFF.

This chain connects TRBV19 to TRBJ1-5, with D uncertain. The CDR3 runs to 13 residues. Germline V CDR1 and CDR2: LNHDA, SQIVND (reference sequence). Deletions cut 5 bases from V and 4 bases from J, with 9 bases between. CDR3 sequence reads: CASSGAFNQPQHF. In nucleotides, the CDR3 is TGTGCCAGTAGTGGTGCCTTTAATCAGCCCCAGCATTTT.

V is TRBV19 and J is TRBJ2-7, with 10 bases matching TRBD1. V gave up 6 bases and J gave up 7 bases; unmatched junction bases: 3. The CDR3 sequence is 12 residues long. Germline CDR1 and CDR2: LNHDA and SQIVND (reference sequence). In nucleotides, the CDR3 is TGTGCCAGTAGGGACAGGGGGGCGGAGCAGTACTTC. This encodes CASRDRGAEQYF.

The chain couples TRBV5-1 to TRBJ1-1; D is unclear. Looked up from germline, CDR1 is SGHRS and CDR2 is YFSETQ. This CDR3 has 13 residues. The V end was cut by 2 bases, the J end by 3 bases, with 8 bases between. CDR3 in amino acids: CASSFDDDTEAFF. The CDR3 coding sequence is TGCGCCAGCAGCTTTGACGACGACACTGAAGCTTTCTTT.

The chain joins TRBV6-5 to TRBJ2-3, with D possibly matching TRBD2 (6 bases). Looked up from germline, CDR1 is MNHEY and CDR2 is SVGAGI. There are 14 residues in the CDR3. V was shortened by 6 bases and J by 2 bases, with 12 bases between the two germline ends. The DNA for the CDR3 is TGTGCCAGCAGGACTAGACGACCCACAGATACGCAGTATTTT. Residues: CASRTRRPTDTQYF.

V gene TRBV9 combines with J gene TRBJ2-7, with 7 bases fitting TRBD1. The CDR3 totals 15 residues. V trimming: 3 bases; J trimming: 5 bases; junction bases outside the gene matches: 11. Germline CDR1 and CDR2: SGDLS and YYNGEE. The CDR3 reads CASSATTGVRNEQYF. CDR3 DNA sequence: TGTGCCAGCAGCGCAACCACAGGGGTTCGGAACGAGCAGTACTTC.

The rearrangement uses TRBV19 and TRBJ1-5; tentative D call: TRBD1 (5 bases). This CDR3 is built from 17 residues. CDR1 LNHDA and CDR2 SQIVND come from the germline V gene (reference sequence). V was pared by 0 bases and J by 0 bases, with 12 bases between. The DNA of the CDR3 is TGTGCCAGTAGTATAGACGGGGCGCCCTATAGCAATCAGCCCCAGCATTTT. Amino acid sequence: CASSIDGAPYSNQPQHF. Together with reference TRBV19 and TRBJ1-5, the CDR3 gives the full variable domain: DGGITQSPKYLFRKEGQNVTLSCEQNLNHDAMYWYRQDPGQGLRLIYYSQIVNDFQKGDIAEGYSVSREKKESFPLTVTSAQKNPTAFYLCASSIDGAPYSNQPQHFGDGTRLSIL.

On this clone: Other DNA sequences from this sample encode an identical CDR3 as well. The chain uses TRBV28 and TRBJ2-7, with D perhaps assigned TRBD1 or TRBD2 (5 bases each). CDR1 is MDHEN, CDR2 SYDVKM, per germline. This CDR3 region has 14 residues. Trimming took 5 bases from V and 3 from J, leaving 14 bases between them. For the CDR3, the DNA is TGTGCCAGCAGTCGAAGGGACGGACGCTACGAGCAGTACTTC. Protein product: CASSRRDGRYEQYF.

V is TRBV5-1 and J is TRBJ2-1; 13 positions match TRBD2. J gave up 0 bases and V 4 bases, and 4 bases lay outside the gene matches. CDR1 and CDR2 from the germline V gene are SGHRS and YFSETQ. The CDR3 totals 17 residues. CDR3 in DNA: TGCGCCAGCAGCCCAGGACTAGCGGGAGCCTCCTACAATGAGCAGTTCTTC. Translating it yields CASSPGLAGASYNEQFF.

The chain recombines TRBV11-3 with TRBJ2-1; D call uncertain. The germline V gene has CDR1 SGHNT and CDR2 YENEEA. V gave up 1 base and J gave up 10 bases, with 14 bases separating them. This CDR3 region has 14 residues. CDR3 DNA sequence: TGTGCCAGCAGCTTAGGGATCCCTGGCGAGGAGCAGTTCTTC. It is translated as CASSLGIPGEEQFF.

V is TRBV7-8 and J is TRBJ2-7; D gene uncertain. The CDR3 has 14 residues. V dropped 1 base and J dropped 0 bases, with 7 bases sitting between them. Germline V CDR1 and CDR2: SGHVS, FQNEAQ. Here the CDR3 reads CASSLVGGSYEQYF. CDR3 DNA: TGTGCCAGCAGCTTAGTTGGCGGCTCCTACGAGCAGTACTTC.

The rearrangement joins TRBV30 to TRBJ1-1; a possible D gene is TRBD1 (5 bases). V dropped 7 bases and J dropped 1 base, with 7 bases sitting between them. CDR1 GTSNPN and CDR2 SVGIG come from the germline V gene (reference sequence). This CDR3 has 11 amino acids. This chain's CDR3 is CAYGQNTEAFF. CDR3 bases: TGTGCCTATGGACAGAACACTGAAGCTTTCTTT.

This chain links TRBV4-2 with TRBJ2-5; the match to TRBD2 covers 7 bases. Looked up from germline, CDR1 is LGHNA and CDR2 is YNFKEQ. Trimming at V came to 0 bases and at J to 5 bases, leaving 12 bases not matched to a gene. This CDR3 is built from 17 residues. CDR3 in DNA: TGTGCCAGCAGCCAAGATAGGTGGGAGGGCCTTAGGGAGACCCAGTACTTC. Amino acid sequence: CASSQDRWEGLRETQYF.

The rearrangement links TRBV6-5 to TRBJ2-7; D is unresolved. This CDR3 is built from 15 residues. With 6 bases removed from V and 0 bases from J, the gap between germline ends came to 15 bases. The germline CDR1 and CDR2 sequences are MNHEY and SVGAGI. CDR3 sequence reads: CASRPDTSSSYEQYF. DNA of the CDR3: TGTGCCAGCAGACCGGATACTTCGAGCTCCTACGAGCAGTACTTC.

This clone was seen once. The chain uses TRBV7-2 and TRBJ1-4; no definite D call. CDR1 is SGHTA and CDR2 is FQGNSA in the germline V gene. Trimming pared 1 base from V and 8 bases from J, leaving 8 bases between. The CDR3 totals 13 residues. The CDR3 bases are TGTGCCAGCAGCTTAGGGACTTCCGAAAAACTGTTTTTT. It codes for CASSLGTSEKLFF.

The V and J genes are TRBV6-5 and TRBJ1-2; unclear D gene. CDR1 is MNHEY, CDR2 SVGAGI, per germline. V lost 6 bases to trimming and J lost 4 bases, with 15 bases between them. The CDR3 covers 14 residues. CDR3 region: CASRTSDVGYGYTF. The CDR3 DNA sequence: TGTGCCAGCAGAACCTCCGACGTCGGCTATGGCTACACCTTC.

The V gene is TRBV19, the J gene TRBJ1-2; D is undetermined. The germline CDR1 and CDR2 sequences are LNHDA and SQIVND (reference sequence). With 1 base removed from V and 4 bases from J, the gap between germline ends came to 13 bases. The CDR3 contains 15 residues. The CDR3 sequence: CASSIAEGRTYGYTF. The CDR3 DNA follows: TGTGCCAGTAGTATAGCGGAAGGACGGACCTATGGCTACACCTTC.

This sequence joins TRBV5-6 and TRBJ1-1; D uncertain. V was clipped by 1 base and J by 8 bases, with 6 bases between them. This CDR3 comprises 11 residues. Germline V lookup: CDR1 SGHDT, CDR2 YYEEEE. The CDR3 here is CASSLMGEAFF. The CDR3 region has the DNA TGTGCCAGCAGCTTGATGGGGGAAGCTTTCTTT.

With respect to this clone: One junction end disagrees with the germline gene, perhaps due to a read error. This chain links TRBV30 with TRBJ1-2; D unclear. The CDR3 has 13 amino acids. CDR1 is GTSNPN, CDR2 SVGIG, per germline (reference sequence). DNA for the CDR3: TGTGCCTGGAGTGTAGCCTTTAACTATGGCTACATCTTC. It translates to CAWSVAFNYGYIF.

The chain couples TRBV11-2 to TRBJ1-1; D might be TRBD1 (5 bases). There are 15 residues in the CDR3. Germline assignment: CDR1 SGHAT and CDR2 FQNNGV. V was shortened by 3 bases and J by 2 bases, with 13 bases between the two germline ends. The CDR3: CASSLGYGANTEAFF. The DNA for the CDR3 is TGTGCCAGCAGCTTGGGCTATGGGGCAAACACTGAAGCTTTCTTT. The full variable domain, in which reference TRBV11-2 and TRBJ1-1 provide the parts outside the CDR3, is EAGVAQSPRYKIIEKRQSVAFWCNPISGHATLYWYQQILGQGPKLLIQFQNNGVVDDSQLPKDRFSAERLKGVDSTLKIQPAKLEDSAVYLCASSLGYGANTEAFFGQGTRLTVV.